This T cell receptor (beta chain) was identified during a study of blood T cell repertoires in COVID-19. Turning to the study itself: Acute and convalescent COVID-19 samples came from the United States, Italy and Spain. In each case, the material was cDNA or gDNA derived from T cells, B-cell-depleted T cells, or PBMCs.

V was trimmed by 5 bases and J by 7 bases, leaving 9 bases between them. The CDR3 covers 12 residues. Germline assignment: CDR1 SQVTM and CDR2 ANQGSEA. Authors' analysis steps: Cell counts per sample came from amplifying reference gene primers. Sequencing was performed with immunoSEQ multiplex PCR; in TCRdb, only in-frame clones are kept and a portion is missing. V and J calls and clone size are copied from that table; D and trimming were computed from the DNA. The data show around 14,000 clones, approximately 90% seen once. This sequence originates from a human donor in a cohort sampled during active COVID-19. The specimen sequenced was peripheral blood. This rearrangement joins TRBV29-1 to TRBJ1-6, with D uncertain. The DNA of the CDR3 is TGCAGCGTTCGACACCAAAATTCACCCCTCCACTTT. Encoded protein: CSVRHQNSPLHF.